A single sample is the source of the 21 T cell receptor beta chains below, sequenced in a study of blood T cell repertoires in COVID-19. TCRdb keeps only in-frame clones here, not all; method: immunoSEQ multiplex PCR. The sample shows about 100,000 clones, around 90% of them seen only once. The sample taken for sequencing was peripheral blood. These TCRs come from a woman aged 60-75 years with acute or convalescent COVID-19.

The chain's CDR3 is CASSLDLYGYTF. As DNA, the CDR3 is TGTGCCAGCAGCTTAGATCTCTATGGCTACACCTTC. This rearrangement joins TRBV7-9 to TRBJ1-2; D not certain. This CDR3 has 12 amino acids. Germline V gene data show CDR1 as SEHNR and CDR2 as FQNEAQ (reference sequence). Trimming took 1 base from V and 4 from J, leaving 4 bases between them.

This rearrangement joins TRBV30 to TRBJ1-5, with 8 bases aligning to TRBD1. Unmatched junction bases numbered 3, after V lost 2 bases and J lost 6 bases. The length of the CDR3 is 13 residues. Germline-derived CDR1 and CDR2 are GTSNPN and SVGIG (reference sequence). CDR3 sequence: CAWSTGGGQPQHF. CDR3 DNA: TGTGCCTGGAGTACAGGGGGTGGTCAGCCCCAGCATTTT.

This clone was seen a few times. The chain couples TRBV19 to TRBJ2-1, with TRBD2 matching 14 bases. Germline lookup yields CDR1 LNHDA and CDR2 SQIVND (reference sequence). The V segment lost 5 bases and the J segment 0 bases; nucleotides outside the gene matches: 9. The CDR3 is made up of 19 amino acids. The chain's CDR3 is CASSLDSGTSGSSYNEQFF. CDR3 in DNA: TGTGCCAGTAGTTTGGATTCCGGGACTAGCGGGAGCTCCTACAATGAGCAGTTCTTC.

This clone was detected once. The CDR3 sequence is CASRAGQEYGYTF. The CDR3 nucleotides are TGTGCCAGCAGGGCGGGACAGGAATATGGCTACACCTTC. The chain is built from TRBV7-9 and TRBJ1-2; 8 nucleotides align to TRBD1. The germline CDR1 and CDR2 sequences are SEHNR and FQNEAQ (reference sequence). The CDR3 runs 13 residues. V lost 6 bases, J lost 5 bases, and 5 bases stayed unmatched.

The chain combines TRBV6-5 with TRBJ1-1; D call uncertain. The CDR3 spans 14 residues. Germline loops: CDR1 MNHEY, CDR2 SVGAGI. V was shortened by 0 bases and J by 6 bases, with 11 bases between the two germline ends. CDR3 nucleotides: TGTGCCAGCAGTTACTCCCCTCGTTTCTCTGAAGCTTTCTTT. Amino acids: CASSYSPRFSEAFF.

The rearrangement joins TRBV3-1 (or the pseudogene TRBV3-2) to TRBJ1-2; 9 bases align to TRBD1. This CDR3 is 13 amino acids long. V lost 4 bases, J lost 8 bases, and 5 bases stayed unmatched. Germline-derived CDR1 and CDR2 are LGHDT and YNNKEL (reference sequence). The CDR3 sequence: CASSLDRGRGYTF. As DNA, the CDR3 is TGTGCCAGCAGCCTAGACAGGGGGAGGGGCTACACCTTC.

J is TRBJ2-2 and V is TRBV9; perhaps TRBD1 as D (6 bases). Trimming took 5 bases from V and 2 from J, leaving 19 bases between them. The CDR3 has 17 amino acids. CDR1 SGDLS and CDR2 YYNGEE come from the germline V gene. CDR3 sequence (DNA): TGTGCCAGCAGTGTGACCGGACGGACAGCCAACACCGGGGAGCTGTTTTTT. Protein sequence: CASSVTGRTANTGELFF.

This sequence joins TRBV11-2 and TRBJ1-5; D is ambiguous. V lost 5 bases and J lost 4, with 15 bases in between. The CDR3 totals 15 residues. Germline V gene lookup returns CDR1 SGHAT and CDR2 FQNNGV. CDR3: CASSPNAAENQPQHF. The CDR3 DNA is TGTGCCAGCAGCCCTAACGCGGCAGAAAATCAGCCCCAGCATTTT.

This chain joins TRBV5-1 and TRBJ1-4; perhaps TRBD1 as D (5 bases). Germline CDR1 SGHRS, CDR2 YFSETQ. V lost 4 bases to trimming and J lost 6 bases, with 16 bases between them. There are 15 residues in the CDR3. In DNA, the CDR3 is TGCGCCAGCAGCATGGGATTCAGGGTGGATGAAAAACTGTTTTTT. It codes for CASSMGFRVDEKLFF. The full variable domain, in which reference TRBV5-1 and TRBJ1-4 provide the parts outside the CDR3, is KAGVTQTPRYLIKTRGQQVTLSCSPISGHRSVSWYQQTPGQGLQFLFEYFSETQRNKGNFPGRFSGRQFSNSRSEMNVSTLELGDSALYLCASSMGFRVDEKLFFGSGTQLSVL.

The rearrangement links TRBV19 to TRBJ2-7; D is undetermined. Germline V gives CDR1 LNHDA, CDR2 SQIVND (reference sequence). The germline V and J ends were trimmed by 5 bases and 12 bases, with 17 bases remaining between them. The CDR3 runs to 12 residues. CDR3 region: CASSALPGPLYF. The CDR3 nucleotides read TGTGCCAGTAGTGCACTACCGGGTCCTCTGTACTTC.

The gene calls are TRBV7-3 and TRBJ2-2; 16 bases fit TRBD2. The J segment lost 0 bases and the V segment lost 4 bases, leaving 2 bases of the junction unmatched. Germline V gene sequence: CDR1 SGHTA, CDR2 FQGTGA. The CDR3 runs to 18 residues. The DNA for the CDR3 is TGTGCCAGCAGCTCGGGACTAGCGGGAGGGCCGAACACCGGGGAGCTGTTTTTT. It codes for CASSSGLAGGPNTGELFF.

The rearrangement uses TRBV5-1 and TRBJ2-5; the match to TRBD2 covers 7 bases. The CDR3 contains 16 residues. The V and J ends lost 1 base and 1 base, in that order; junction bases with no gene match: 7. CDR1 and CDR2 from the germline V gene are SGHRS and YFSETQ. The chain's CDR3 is CASSLRASGTQETQYF. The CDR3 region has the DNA TGCGCCAGCAGCTTGAGGGCTAGCGGAACCCAAGAGACCCAGTACTTC.

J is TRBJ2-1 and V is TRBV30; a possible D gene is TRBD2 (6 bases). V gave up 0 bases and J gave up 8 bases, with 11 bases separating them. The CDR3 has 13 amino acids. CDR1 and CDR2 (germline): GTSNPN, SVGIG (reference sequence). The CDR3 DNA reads TGTGCCTGGAGTGTCGGGGGAGTTCATGAGCAGTTCTTC. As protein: CAWSVGGVHEQFF.

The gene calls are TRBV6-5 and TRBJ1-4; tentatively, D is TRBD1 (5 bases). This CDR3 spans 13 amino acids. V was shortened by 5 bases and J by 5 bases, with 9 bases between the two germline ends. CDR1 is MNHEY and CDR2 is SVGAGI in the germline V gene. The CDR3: CASSLTVNEKLFF. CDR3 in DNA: TGTGCCAGCAGTCTGACAGTCAATGAAAAACTGTTTTTT.

The CDR3 sequence: CASSEGTLVEPQHF. The CDR3 nucleotides read TGTGCCAGCAGTGAAGGGACATTGGTGGAGCCCCAGCATTTT. This chain uses TRBV6-1 with TRBJ1-5, with D maybe TRBD1 (5 bases). The germline V and J ends were trimmed by 1 base and 8 bases, with 12 bases remaining between them. The length of the CDR3 is 14 residues. The germline CDR1 and CDR2 sequences are MNHNS and SASEGT.

The CDR3, as DNA: TGTGCCAGCAGCCAAAGCACAGATACGCAGTATTTT. As protein: CASSQSTDTQYF. The chain carries TRBV5-6 and TRBJ2-3; D unresolved. The CDR3 contains 12 residues. Germline CDR1 and CDR2: SGHDT and YYEEEE. The V end was cut by 4 bases, the J end by 0 bases, with 3 bases between.

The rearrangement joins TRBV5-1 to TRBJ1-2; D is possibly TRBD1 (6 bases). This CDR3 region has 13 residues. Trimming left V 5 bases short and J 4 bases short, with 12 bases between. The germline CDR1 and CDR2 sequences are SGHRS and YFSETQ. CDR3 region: CASRETGGYGYTF. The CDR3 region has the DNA TGCGCCAGCAGGGAGACAGGTGGCTATGGCTACACCTTC.

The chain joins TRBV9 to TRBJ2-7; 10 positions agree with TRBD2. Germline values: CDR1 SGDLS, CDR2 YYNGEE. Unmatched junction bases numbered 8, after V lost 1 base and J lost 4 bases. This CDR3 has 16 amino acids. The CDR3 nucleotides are TGTGCCAGCAGCGTAAATCCTAGCGGGAGTGTTTACGAGCAGTACTTC. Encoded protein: CASSVNPSGSVYEQYF.

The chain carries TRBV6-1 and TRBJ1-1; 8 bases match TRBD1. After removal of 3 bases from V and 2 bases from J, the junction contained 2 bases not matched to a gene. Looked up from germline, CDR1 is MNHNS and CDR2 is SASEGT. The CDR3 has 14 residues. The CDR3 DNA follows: TGTGCCAGCAGTGAGGGACAGGCTAACACTGAAGCTTTCTTT. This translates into CASSEGQANTEAFF.

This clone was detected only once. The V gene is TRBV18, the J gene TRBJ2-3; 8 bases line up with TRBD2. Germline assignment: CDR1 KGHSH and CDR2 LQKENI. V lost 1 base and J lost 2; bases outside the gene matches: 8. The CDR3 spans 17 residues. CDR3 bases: TGTGCCAGCTCACCACTTAGAGCGGGAGAGAACACAGATACGCAGTATTTT. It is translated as CASSPLRAGENTDTQYF.

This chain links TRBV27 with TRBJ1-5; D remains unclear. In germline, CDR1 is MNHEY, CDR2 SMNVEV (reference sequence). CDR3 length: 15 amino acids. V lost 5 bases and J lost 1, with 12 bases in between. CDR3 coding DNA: TGTGCCAGCAGTCCTGGCGCGGGCAGCAATCAGCCCCAGCATTTT. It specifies CASSPGAGSNQPQHF.